This is a list of T cell receptor beta chains from one sample in a study of T cells expressing NK-cell markers. From its re-call of the 5' RACE reads, TCRdb lists each CDR3 protein once, without DNA. The table for this sample gives approximately 170,000 distinct CDR3 sequences. Sequencing input: blood T cells: a sorted CD56 or NKG2C T cell subset, CD4+ or CD8+ T cells, or bulk PBMC T cells (not recorded which). Receptors were obtained from a man between 18 and 69 years old in good health. Both conserved end residues are part of each CDR3. Size tells how often a clone was seen (once, few, many) or the class of an expanded clone, and some rows leave it out.

V gene	clone size	J gene	CDR3 protein
TRBV12-3/TRBV12-4	.	TRBJ1-5	CASSLTDILGGPQHF
TRBV12-3/TRBV12-4	.	TRBJ2-7	CASKRNFYEQYF
TRBV29-1	.	TRBJ2-7	CSVGGSGDEQYF
TRBV7-9	.	TRBJ1-2	CASSLADSFYGYTF
TRBV11-2	.	TRBJ2-2	CASSLEWTVNTGELFF
TRBV6-1	.	TRBJ1-1	CASSETGAAEDTEAFF
TRBV27	.	TRBJ2-1	CASSVNPGGGAAYNEQFF
TRBV6-2/TRBV6-3	.	TRBJ1-1	CASKSLGQGGLHAFF
TRBV29-1	.	TRBJ2-7	CSGSQASGDEQYF
TRBV2	.	TRBJ2-2	CASQMAGELFF
TRBV10-3	.	TRBJ2-7	CAISVQGTYEQYF
TRBV7-9	.	TRBJ2-7	CASSLGGFGETYEQYF
TRBV11-3	.	TRBJ2-5	CASSSGQADGETQYF
TRBV9	.	TRBJ1-2	CASSLPRAGGRDYGYTF
TRBV6-5	.	TRBJ1-3	CASSYGSSGNTIYF
TRBV4-1	.	TRBJ1-6	CASSQDILNSPLHF
TRBV9	.	TRBJ2-7	CASLTDQGKAYEQYF
TRBV7-6	.	TRBJ1-1	CASSFSSVNTEAFF
TRBV10-2	.	TRBJ2-7	CASSEGTGFEQYF
TRBV6-7	.	TRBJ1-2	CASSYDRPYGYTF
TRBV7-9	.	TRBJ2-1	CASSLKRDNEQFF
TRBV7-9	.	TRBJ2-3	CASIQSVAGGADTQYF
TRBV19	.	TRBJ2-1	CATKVGIEQFF
TRBV7-7	.	TRBJ2-5	CASSLGGVRETQYF
TRBV6-1	.	TRBJ1-3	CASSPTGSSGNTIYF
TRBV7-8	.	TRBJ1-2	CASSLGSGQGAYGYTF
TRBV7-9	medium-sized	TRBJ2-7	CASSLQVVGQGAVHEQYF
TRBV6-1	.	TRBJ1-4	CASMGGLGPNEKLFF
TRBV9	.	TRBJ2-7	CASSPGGDGYEQYF
TRBV6-5	.	TRBJ2-7	CASSYAGTGYEQYF
TRBV20-1	.	TRBJ2-7	CSARDRRGKQYF
TRBV28	.	TRBJ1-5	CASSLRQPTQPQHF
TRBV5-4	.	TRBJ2-7	CASKPAGTYEQYF
TRBV7-9	.	TRBJ1-5	CASSLGSRGNQPQHF
TRBV28	.	TRBJ1-6	CASNDPGPFNSPLHF
TRBV6-2/TRBV6-3	.	TRBJ2-4	CASSPLDGNIQYF
TRBV4-1	.	TRBJ2-7	CASSQAGKPYEQYF
TRBV6-1	.	TRBJ2-3	CASSVWHSSDTQYF
TRBV27	.	TRBJ1-4	CASSPWGSNEKLFF
TRBV5-1	.	TRBJ2-5	CASSLIGGDREYQETQYF
TRBV27	.	TRBJ1-2	CASSDLQGAGNYGYTF
TRBV4-1	.	TRBJ2-1	CASSQDFRGNEQFF
TRBV12-3/TRBV12-4	.	TRBJ2-3	CASSWTGGYTDTQYF
TRBV12-3/TRBV12-4	.	TRBJ2-3	CASSQTSGGPSYTDTQYF
TRBV28	.	TRBJ1-6	CASSLNRNGGSPLHF
TRBV6-5	.	TRBJ2-3	CASSYPPTGFADTQYF
TRBV12-3/TRBV12-4	.	TRBJ1-4	CASSPQGWTGDEKLFF
TRBV29-1	.	TRBJ2-1	CSVEDFGPVDQMSSYNEQFF
TRBV12-3/TRBV12-4	.	TRBJ1-2	CASSLRRMDRGRNGYTF
TRBV9	.	TRBJ2-3	CASSVEGGLVHTQYF
TRBV4-2	.	TRBJ2-3	CASSQRLAGDTDTQYF
TRBV15	.	TRBJ2-1	CATSSGGTGSSYNEQFF
TRBV3-1	.	TRBJ1-6	CASSQEFFYGFSSPLHF
TRBV29-1	.	TRBJ2-1	CSAVGDNHNEQFF
TRBV20-1	.	TRBJ1-6	CSARGAGRWNSPLHF
TRBV2	.	TRBJ1-2	CASRLVGRVYGYTF
TRBV2	.	TRBJ2-3	CASSSGEDTQYF
TRBV6-1	.	TRBJ1-3	CASSEPSLGQGFGNTIYF
TRBV10-3	.	TRBJ2-7	CAISEDGTYEQYF
TRBV27	.	TRBJ2-7	CASSINPGTPYEQYF